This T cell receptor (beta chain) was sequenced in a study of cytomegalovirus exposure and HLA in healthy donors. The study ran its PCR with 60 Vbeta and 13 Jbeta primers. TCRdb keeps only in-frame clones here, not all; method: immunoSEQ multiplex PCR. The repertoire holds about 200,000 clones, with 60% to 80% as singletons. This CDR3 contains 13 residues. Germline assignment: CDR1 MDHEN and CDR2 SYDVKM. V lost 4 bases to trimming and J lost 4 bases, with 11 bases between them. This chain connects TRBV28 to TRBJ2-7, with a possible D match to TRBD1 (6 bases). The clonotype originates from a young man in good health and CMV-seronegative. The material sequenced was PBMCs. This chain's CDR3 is CASSYRVFYEQYF. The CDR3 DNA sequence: TGTGCCAGCAGTTACAGGGTTTTTTACGAGCAGTACTTC.